The T cell receptor beta chain described here comes from a study of shared clonotypes between healthy human individuals. At the level of the study: Three plates were used per donor for CD4 naive, three for CD4 memory, two for CD8 naive and one for CD8 memory.

General study results and limits: Sorted-subset sequencing, rarefaction showed, was incomplete despite large depth. A limitation of the genetic and exposure-history diversity represented arose from few donors.

Assay: immunoSEQ multiplex PCR; the TCRdb copy retains only in-frame clones and omits some. The sample records about 2.2 million clones, approximately 94% being singletons. This CDR3 has 15 amino acids. V was shortened by 1 base and J by 5 bases, with 15 bases between the two germline ends. Germline values: CDR1 MDHEN, CDR2 SYDVKM. Only one count was recorded for this clone. Its antigen is not known. Naivety among CD8 cells was defined by CD45RO negativity and positive CCR7 selection, thereby excluding terminally differentiated effector memory CD45RA+ cells. This receptor was obtained from a man between 18 and 29 years old in good health. Some clones in this sample may be carry-over from other donors' samples. Sequencing used naive CD8+ T cells from PBMCs. V usage is TRBV28 and J usage is TRBJ2-7, with D maybe TRBD2 (6 bases). The CDR3 region has the DNA TGTGCCAGCAGTTTATCTAGCGCCGTCTTAAACGAGCAGTACTTC. It specifies CASSLSSAVLNEQYF.